A selection of T cell receptor beta chains follows, all from one sample in a study of T cell changes during pregnancy in multiple sclerosis. Clones were sequenced by immunoSEQ multiplex PCR, and TCRdb holds only the in-frame ones, with some missing. The sample shows about 39,000 clones, roughly 90% of them seen only once. The sequencing used CD8+ T cells from peripheral blood mononuclear cells, collected in the first trimester of pregnancy. All receptors derive from a female donor with multiple sclerosis, enrolled in a pregnancy study. CDR3s include the opening cysteine and the closing phenylalanine or tryptophan. Each record gives: V gene, D gene, J gene, clone size, CDR3 protein, CDR3 DNA. D genes are given only for firm matches. Only part of the rows carry a size: once, few, many, or a class if the clone is expanded.

v_call: TRBV4-1
d_call: .
j_call: TRBJ1-1
clone_size: .
cdr3_aa: CASSQDNLGARIGKNTEAFF
cdr3_nt: TGCGCCAGCAGCCAAGATAATTTGGGGGCCCGGATAGGGAAGAACACTGAAGCTTTCTTT

v_call: TRBV9
d_call: .
j_call: TRBJ2-5
clone_size: .
cdr3_aa: CASSVGQIQETQYF
cdr3_nt: TGTGCCAGCAGCGTAGGACAGATACAAGAGACCCAGTACTTC

v_call: TRBV4-1
d_call: TRBD1
j_call: TRBJ1-1
clone_size: .
cdr3_aa: CASSPRDRDLELVF
cdr3_nt: TGCGCCAGCAGCCCCCGGGACAGGGATTTAGAGTTGGTCTTT

v_call: TRBV4-3
d_call: .
j_call: TRBJ2-1
clone_size: once
cdr3_aa: CASSQSWDWYNEQFF
cdr3_nt: TGCGCCAGCAGCCAATCATGGGACTGGTACAATGAGCAGTTCTTC

v_call: TRBV7-8
d_call: TRBD2
j_call: TRBJ2-2
clone_size: .
cdr3_aa: CASSSGGLAGTYTGELFF
cdr3_nt: TGTGCCAGCAGCTCCGGAGGACTAGCGGGGACATACACCGGGGAGCTGTTTTTT

v_call: TRBV9
d_call: TRBD2
j_call: TRBJ2-3
clone_size: .
cdr3_aa: CASSAHPGGGDTQYF
cdr3_nt: TGTGCCAGCAGCGCCCACCCGGGGGGGGGCGATACGCAGTATTTT

v_call: TRBV11-2
d_call: TRBD1
j_call: TRBJ1-5
clone_size: .
cdr3_aa: CASSPRSGGSNQPQHF
cdr3_nt: TGTGCCAGCAGCCCCAGGTCAGGGGGTAGCAATCAGCCCCAGCATTTT

v_call: TRBV7-2
d_call: .
j_call: TRBJ2-3
clone_size: .
cdr3_aa: CASSYGFGGGTNTDTQYF
cdr3_nt: TGTGCCAGCAGCTACGGGTTCGGCGGGGGCACAAACACAGATACGCAGTATTTT

v_call: TRBV19
d_call: TRBD1
j_call: TRBJ2-2
clone_size: .
cdr3_aa: CATNPGQGTGELFF
cdr3_nt: TGTGCCACTAATCCGGGACAGGGAACCGGGGAGCTGTTTTTT

v_call: TRBV5-5
d_call: .
j_call: TRBJ1-1
clone_size: few
cdr3_aa: CASKKDLNTEAFF
cdr3_nt: TGTGCCAGCAAAAAGGACTTGAACACTGAAGCTTTCTTT

v_call: TRBV14
d_call: .
j_call: TRBJ1-2
clone_size: few
cdr3_aa: CASSQDVGPPSYGYTF
cdr3_nt: TGTGCCAGCAGCCAAGATGTGGGCCCCCCAAGCTATGGCTACACCTTC

v_call: TRBV10-3
d_call: TRBD2
j_call: TRBJ2-5
clone_size: .
cdr3_aa: CAISESGTSGDQETQYF
cdr3_nt: TGTGCCATCAGTGAGTCGGGGACTAGCGGGGATCAAGAGACCCAGTACTTC

v_call: TRBV5-5
d_call: TRBD1
j_call: TRBJ1-5
clone_size: .
cdr3_aa: CASSLWDRGQPQHF
cdr3_nt: TGTGCCAGCAGCTTGTGGGACAGGGGGCAGCCCCAGCATTTT

v_call: TRBV7-2
d_call: .
j_call: TRBJ1-6
clone_size: .
cdr3_aa: CASSPRGSYNSPLHF
cdr3_nt: TGTGCCAGCAGCCCCAGGGGATCCTATAATTCACCCCTCCACTTT

v_call: TRBV7-6
d_call: .
j_call: TRBJ1-4
clone_size: once
cdr3_aa: CASRGSGSVTNEKLFF
cdr3_nt: TGTGCCAGCAGAGGTTCGGGGTCTGTAACTAATGAAAAACTGTTTTTT

v_call: TRBV4-3
d_call: .
j_call: TRBJ1-3
clone_size: .
cdr3_aa: CASSHNELGNTIYF
cdr3_nt: TGCGCCAGCAGCCATAATGAACTCGGAAACACCATATATTTT

v_call: TRBV9
d_call: .
j_call: TRBJ2-4
clone_size: .
cdr3_aa: CASSVGGVAKNIQYF
cdr3_nt: TGTGCCAGCAGCGTAGGGGGGGTAGCCAAAAACATTCAGTACTTC

v_call: TRBV2
d_call: .
j_call: TRBJ1-3
clone_size: .
cdr3_aa: CASRTASLDTIYF
cdr3_nt: TGTGCCAGCAGGACAGCTTCTCTAGACACCATATATTTT

v_call: TRBV9
d_call: .
j_call: TRBJ1-3
clone_size: .
cdr3_aa: CASSRGKSGTGNTIYF
cdr3_nt: TGTGCCAGCAGTCGGGGAAAGAGTGGGACTGGAAACACCATATATTTT

v_call: TRBV10-3
d_call: TRBD1
j_call: TRBJ1-3
clone_size: .
cdr3_aa: CAISEGTGSGNTIYF
cdr3_nt: TGTGCCATCAGTGAGGGGACAGGGTCTGGAAACACCATATATTTT

v_call: TRBV5-5
d_call: TRBD2
j_call: TRBJ2-7
clone_size: .
cdr3_aa: CASSQSRGGSYEQYF
cdr3_nt: TGTGCCAGCAGCCAAAGTCGGGGGGGATCCTACGAGCAGTACTTC

v_call: TRBV9
d_call: TRBD1
j_call: TRBJ1-2
clone_size: .
cdr3_aa: CASSPPGGTANNYGYTF
cdr3_nt: TGTGCCAGCAGCCCCCCCGGCGGGACAGCAAATAACTATGGCTACACCTTC

v_call: TRBV7-2
d_call: .
j_call: TRBJ1-1
clone_size: .
cdr3_aa: CASSPYAGLEAFF
cdr3_nt: TGTGCCAGCAGCCCCTACGCTGGACTTGAAGCTTTCTTT

v_call: TRBV29-1
d_call: .
j_call: TRBJ1-1
clone_size: few
cdr3_aa: CSVDQGSTEAFF
cdr3_nt: TGCAGCGTTGACCAGGGGTCCACTGAAGCTTTCTTT

v_call: TRBV9
d_call: TRBD2
j_call: TRBJ2-1
clone_size: .
cdr3_aa: CASSAGRAGEYNEQFF
cdr3_nt: TGTGCCAGCAGCGCTGGGCGTGCGGGGGAGTACAATGAGCAGTTCTTC

v_call: TRBV19
d_call: .
j_call: TRBJ2-3
clone_size: .
cdr3_aa: CASSISQFTDTQYF
cdr3_nt: TGTGCCAGTAGTATAAGTCAGTTCACAGATACGCAGTATTTT

v_call: TRBV4-3
d_call: TRBD1
j_call: TRBJ1-1
clone_size: once
cdr3_aa: CASSQDGLWRTGLPFGDTEAFF
cdr3_nt: TGCGCCAGCAGCCAAGATGGTCTGTGGCGGACAGGGCTCCCTTTTGGGGACACTGAAGCTTTCTTT

v_call: TRBV4-3
d_call: .
j_call: TRBJ2-7
clone_size: .
cdr3_aa: CASSQSLTDEQYF
cdr3_nt: TGCGCCAGCAGCCAAAGCCTCACAGACGAGCAGTACTTC

v_call: TRBV27
d_call: TRBD1
j_call: TRBJ1-6
clone_size: .
cdr3_aa: CASTTGTVNSPLHF
cdr3_nt: TGTGCCAGCACTACCGGGACAGTAAATTCACCCCTCCACTTT

v_call: TRBV6-5
d_call: .
j_call: TRBJ1-5
clone_size: .
cdr3_aa: CASSYSRGGRQPQHF
cdr3_nt: TGTGCCAGCAGTTACTCCCGAGGGGGTCGTCAGCCCCAGCATTTT

v_call: TRBV5-6
d_call: .
j_call: TRBJ2-7
clone_size: .
cdr3_aa: CASRRRQVYEQYF
cdr3_nt: TGTGCCAGCAGACGTAGACAGGTCTACGAGCAGTACTTC

v_call: TRBV4-3
d_call: TRBD2
j_call: TRBJ2-1
clone_size: few
cdr3_aa: CASSQERAGGQNEQFF
cdr3_nt: TGCGCCAGCAGCCAAGAACGAGCGGGGGGGCAGAATGAGCAGTTCTTC

v_call: TRBV10-3
d_call: .
j_call: TRBJ1-3
clone_size: .
cdr3_aa: CAISDSDGNTIYF
cdr3_nt: TGTGCCATCAGCGATTCAGATGGAAACACCATATATTTT

v_call: TRBV7-9
d_call: .
j_call: TRBJ1-1
clone_size: .
cdr3_aa: CASSRGGNTEAFF
cdr3_nt: TGTGCCAGCTCCAGGGGTGGGAACACTGAAGCTTTCTTT

v_call: TRBV9
d_call: .
j_call: TRBJ1-6
clone_size: .
cdr3_aa: CASSVEWSDNSPLHF
cdr3_nt: TGTGCCAGCAGCGTAGAGTGGTCGGATAATTCACCCCTCCACTTT

v_call: TRBV6-1
d_call: TRBD1
j_call: TRBJ1-2
clone_size: .
cdr3_aa: CASSEAGGQGVTWYGYTF
cdr3_nt: TGTGCCAGCAGTGAAGCGGGAGGACAGGGGGTCACCTGGTATGGCTACACCTTC

v_call: TRBV6-5
d_call: TRBD1
j_call: TRBJ1-2
clone_size: .
cdr3_aa: CASSYPGTGNYGYTF
cdr3_nt: TGTGCCAGCAGTTACCCCGGGACAGGGAACTATGGCTACACCTTC

v_call: TRBV19
d_call: TRBD1
j_call: TRBJ1-5
clone_size: few
cdr3_aa: CASSIWTGDQPQHF
cdr3_nt: TGTGCCAGTAGTATTTGGACAGGGGATCAGCCCCAGCATTTT

v_call: TRBV30
d_call: TRBD1
j_call: TRBJ1-5
clone_size: few
cdr3_aa: CAFSTGPHQPQHF
cdr3_nt: TGTGCCTTCTCGACAGGGCCCCATCAGCCCCAGCATTTT

v_call: TRBV27
d_call: .
j_call: TRBJ2-3
clone_size: .
cdr3_aa: CASIMGQAQYF
cdr3_nt: TGTGCCAGCATTATGGGGCAGGCGCAGTATTTT

v_call: TRBV9
d_call: .
j_call: TRBJ2-7
clone_size: .
cdr3_aa: CASSAGEDLTYEQYF
cdr3_nt: TGTGCCAGCAGCGCCGGGGAGGACTTAACCTACGAGCAGTACTTC

v_call: TRBV7-2
d_call: .
j_call: TRBJ1-6
clone_size: .
cdr3_aa: CASSLEAASSYNSPLHF
cdr3_nt: TGTGCCAGCAGCTTAGAGGCGGCTAGCTCCTATAATTCACCCCTCCACTTT

v_call: TRBV19
d_call: .
j_call: TRBJ2-3
clone_size: .
cdr3_aa: CASRPAGIDTQYF
cdr3_nt: TGTGCCAGTAGACCCGCCGGGATAGATACGCAGTATTTT

v_call: TRBV5-1
d_call: .
j_call: TRBJ2-7
clone_size: .
cdr3_aa: CASSGSGTPDEQYF
cdr3_nt: TGCGCCAGCAGCGGATCCGGGACACCAGACGAGCAGTACTTC

v_call: TRBV27
d_call: .
j_call: TRBJ2-5
clone_size: .
cdr3_aa: CASSFLESFETQYF
cdr3_nt: TGTGCCAGCAGTTTCCTAGAGTCCTTTGAGACCCAGTACTTC